This TCR beta chain originates from a study of graft-versus-host responses after intestinal transplantation. Only in-frame clones appear in the TCRdb table, and some are missing; sequencing was by immunoSEQ multiplex PCR. The data contain tens of thousands of clones, roughly 90% of them singletons. The study's findings and limits: There were GvH clones found in recipient marrow, and some of them appeared first in ileum or blood. Patients who carried graft-donor T cell macrochimerism also had high graft-versus-host to host-versus-graft clonal ratios in their allografts.

As for this clone: The target antigen is unknown.

The germline gives CDR1 SNHLY, CDR2 FYNNEI. The CDR3 covers 14 residues. Trimming removed 6 bases from V and 0 bases from J, with 11 bases in between. The sequence derives from a human donor who received an intestinal transplant. The V and J genes are TRBV2 and TRBJ1-1; a possible D gene is TRBD1 (6 bases). The material was unstimulated CD4+ T cells sorted from spleen or lymph node cells, obtained before intestinal transplant. This CDR3 reads CASRAGAMNTEAFF. The CDR3 coding sequence is TGTGCCAGCAGGGCAGGGGCCATGAACACTGAAGCTTTCTTT.